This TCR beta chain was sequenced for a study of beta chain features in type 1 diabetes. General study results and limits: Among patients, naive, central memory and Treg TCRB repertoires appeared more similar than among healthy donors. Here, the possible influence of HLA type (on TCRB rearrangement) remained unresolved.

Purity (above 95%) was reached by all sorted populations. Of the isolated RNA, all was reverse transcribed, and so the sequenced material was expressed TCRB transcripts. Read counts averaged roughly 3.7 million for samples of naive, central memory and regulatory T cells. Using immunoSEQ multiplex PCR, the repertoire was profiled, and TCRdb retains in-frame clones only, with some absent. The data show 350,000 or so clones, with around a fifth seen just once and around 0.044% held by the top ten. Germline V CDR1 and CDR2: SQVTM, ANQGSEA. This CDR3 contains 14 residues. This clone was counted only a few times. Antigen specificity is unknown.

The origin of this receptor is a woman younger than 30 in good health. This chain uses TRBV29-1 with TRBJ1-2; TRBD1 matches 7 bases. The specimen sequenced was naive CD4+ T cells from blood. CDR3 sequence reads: CKAPGTAPECGYTF. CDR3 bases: TGCAAAGCACCCGGGACAGCTCCTGAATGTGGCTACACCTTC. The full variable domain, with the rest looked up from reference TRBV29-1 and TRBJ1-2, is SAVISQKPSRDICQRGTSLTIQCQVDSQVTMMFWYRQQPGQSLTLIATANQGSEATYESGFVIDKFPISRPNLTFSTLTVSNMSPEDSSIYLCKAPGTAPECGYTFGSGTRLTVV.